This TCR beta chain originates from a study of cytomegalovirus exposure and HLA in healthy donors. Study information: Later analysis reported that the roughly 120 validation repertoires shared the platform of the approximately 690 first-cohort repertoires. Study-wide results and caveats: Cytomegalovirus-associated status was assigned to fewer than 200 TCR beta chains. Reports credit the classifier with highly specific, highly sensitive diagnosis of cytomegalovirus status. The tendency of first-cohort TCR clusters to co-occur in the 100 to 150 validation repertoires emerged from a later analysis.

Generated by immunoSEQ multiplex PCR, the TCRdb table keeps only in-frame clones and is missing some. Altogether roughly 62,000 clones are present, 90% to 95% being singletons, with the ten largest covering roughly 2.4%. Per germline, CDR1 PRHDT and CDR2 FYEKMQ (reference sequence). V lost 0 bases and J lost 7; bases outside the gene matches: 7. This CDR3 has 15 residues. With respect to this clone: The target antigen is unknown.

This sequence joins TRBV13 and TRBJ2-7, with 9 bases fitting TRBD1. The source is a man aged 18 to 35 in good health and CMV-seronegative. Sequencing used PBMCs. CDR3 nucleotide sequence: TGTGCCAGCAGCTTAGGGGACAGGGGACCGGGAGAGCAGTACTTC. Its translation is CASSLGDRGPGEQYF.